The clone carrying this T cell receptor (beta chain) is judged medium-sized (0.01 to 0.1%). The sample originates from a study of blood T cell repertoires in COVID-19. Overall study context: Donors in the United States, Italy and Spain gave samples during acute or convalescent COVID-19. The cDNA or gDNA used as material had been derived from T cells, B-cell-depleted T cells, or PBMCs.

Authors' methods: Nucleated cell number was recorded as an estimate derived from reference gene primer amplification. This table comes from immunoSEQ multiplex PCR, and its TCRdb copy is limited to in-frame clones, with some not included. That table supplies the V and J calls and clone size; D and trimming were determined from the DNA. The profile shows nearly 80,000 clones, over 80% of them singletons. Unmatched junction bases numbered 1, after V lost 6 bases and J lost 0 bases. Germline loops: CDR1 SGHRS, CDR2 YFSETQ. The CDR3 contains 13 residues. This receptor was obtained from a man aged 55 to 70 with active or convalescent COVID-19. Sequencing used peripheral blood. The rearrangement uses TRBV5-1 and TRBJ2-7, with TRBD1 matching 9 bases. This CDR3 is CASMDRGSYEQYF. The CDR3, as DNA: TGCGCCAGCATGGACAGGGGCTCCTACGAGCAGTACTTC.